The 8 T cell receptor beta chains presented below share a single source sample, sequenced in a study of cytomegalovirus exposure and HLA in healthy donors. PCR was performed using 60 Vbeta and 13 Jbeta primers. Profiled with immunoSEQ multiplex PCR; TCRdb holds only in-frame clones, not every one. The table records 150,000 to 200,000 clones, roughly 79% of them present only once. Sample: PBMCs. All receptors come from a male donor in good health and CMV-seronegative.

J is TRBJ1-2 and V is TRBV6-1, with a weak D call TRBD1 (5 bases). Germline V gives CDR1 MNHNS, CDR2 SASEGT. V lost 3 bases, J lost 4 bases, and 12 bases lay in between. The CDR3 length is 14 residues. The CDR3 DNA sequence: TGTGCCAGCAGTGAGCGATGGGGGGGCTATGGCTACACCTTC. This encodes CASSERWGGYGYTF.

This clone was seen a handful of times. The chain carries TRBV2 and TRBJ2-1; weak D call: TRBD2 (6 bases). Trimming shortened V by 3 bases and J by 10 bases, and 10 bases separated the two germline ends. CDR3 length: 12 amino acids. CDR1 SNHLY and CDR2 FYNNEI come from the germline V gene. The CDR3 nucleotides read TGTGCCAGCAGTGAGGAGGGGCGGGAGCAGTTCTTC. Protein product: CASSEEGREQFF.

This sequence joins TRBV30 and TRBJ1-5; D call uncertain. Trimming pared 0 bases from V and 0 bases from J, leaving 9 bases between. CDR3 length equals 15 residues. Per germline, CDR1 GTSNPN and CDR2 SVGIG (reference sequence). For the CDR3, the DNA is TGTGCCTGGAGTGTTGCGGCGATTAGCAATCAGCCCCAGCATTTT. It specifies CAWSVAAISNQPQHF.

This rearrangement joins TRBV5-1 to TRBJ1-5; no reliable D call. Trimming cost V 2 bases and J 0 bases, with 3 bases left between them. This CDR3 region has 13 residues. CDR1 is SGHRS and CDR2 is YFSETQ in the germline V gene. CDR3 nucleotides: TGCGCCAGCAGCTTTAGTAGCAATCAGCCCCAGCATTTT. This translates into CASSFSSNQPQHF.

The V and J genes are TRBV11-1 and TRBJ1-6; no reliable D call. Deletions cut 1 base from V and 8 bases from J, with 15 bases between. The CDR3 contains 16 residues. The germline CDR1 and CDR2 sequences are SGHAT and FQDESV (reference sequence). CDR3 sequence (DNA): TGTGCCAGCAGCTTAGTACACAACGAGGGAGATTCACCCCTCCACTTT. It codes for CASSLVHNEGDSPLHF. The variable domain in full, completed from reference TRBV11-1 and TRBJ1-6, reads EAEVAQSPRYKITEKSQAVAFWCDPISGHATLYWYRQILGQGPELLVQFQDESVVDDSQLPKDRFSAERLKGVDSTLKIQPAELGDSAMYLCASSLVHNEGDSPLHFGNGTRLTVT.

The rearrangement uses TRBV11-1 and TRBJ2-1; possible D gene TRBD1, 6 bases. From germline, CDR1 is SGHAT and CDR2 FQDESV (reference sequence). The V end was cut by 5 bases, the J end by 4 bases, with 18 bases between. This CDR3 is 16 amino acids long. CDR3 region: CASSPGWQGLYNEQFF. The CDR3 coding sequence is TGTGCCAGCAGCCCAGGGTGGCAGGGGCTATACAATGAGCAGTTCTTC.

The rearrangement links TRBV28 to TRBJ1-5, with D unresolved. There are 11 residues in the CDR3. Trimming cost V 7 bases and J 7 bases, with 8 bases left between them. CDR1 is MDHEN and CDR2 is SYDVKM in the germline V gene. The CDR3 here is CASNRVQPQHF. As DNA, the CDR3 is TGTGCCAGCAATCGGGTACAGCCCCAGCATTTT.

This sequence joins TRBV7-8 and TRBJ1-5; 7 positions match TRBD1. CDR3 length: 14 amino acids. J gave up 7 bases and V 3 bases, and 6 bases lay outside the gene matches. Germline lookup yields CDR1 SGHVS and CDR2 FQNEAQ. CDR3 coding DNA: TGTGCCAGCAGCTTCGACAGGGTCGGGCAGCCCCAGCATTTT. It codes for CASSFDRVGQPQHF. The whole variable domain, filled in from reference TRBV7-8 and TRBJ1-5, reads GAGVSQSPRYKVAKRGQDVALRCDPISGHVSLFWYQQALGQGPEFLTYFQNEAQLDKSGLPSDRFFAERPEGSVSTLKIQRTQQEDSAVYLCASSFDRVGQPQHFGDGTRLSIL.